Following are 31 T cell receptor beta chains from one sample sequenced in a study of glioma-infiltrating T cells. TCR alpha and beta CDR3 regions were amplified from RNA using iRepertoire nested multiplex PCR. One entry per CDR3 protein results from TCRdb running MiXCR on the multiplex PCR reads. The table lists about 140,000 distinct CDR3 sequences, about 39% of them singletons. Source material: glioma tissue, nonneoplastic brain tissue, or PBMCs (not recorded which). The receptors derive from a human donor with low-grade glioma or glioblastoma, undergoing nonglioma brain surgery, or in good health (not recorded which).

For this clonotype: Germline and junction disagree at one end, which may indicate a read error. The rearrangement uses TRBV6-5 and TRBJ2-5, with D perhaps matching TRBD2 (5 bases). This CDR3 contains 14 residues. The germline CDR1 and CDR2 sequences are MNHEY and SVGAGI. CDR3 protein: CASSVVALQETQYF. The CDR3 bases are TGCGCCAGCAGTGTAGTAGCGCTCCAAGAGACCCAGTACTTC.

This clonotype came up a few times. The chain links TRBV20-1 to TRBJ2-7, with D tentatively TRBD2 (6 bases). With 1 base removed from V and 4 bases from J, the gap between germline ends came to 11 bases. CDR1 is DFQATT, CDR2 SNEGSKA, per germline (reference sequence). CDR3 length equals 13 residues. CDR3 amino acids: CSARVDYLYEQYF. Written as DNA, the CDR3 is TGCAGTGCTAGAGTGGACTACCTTTACGAGCAGTACTTC.

This chain uses TRBV6-2 or TRBV6-3 with TRBJ1-6, with 9 nucleotides matching TRBD1. The germline gives CDR1 MNHEY, CDR2 SVGEGT. The V gene end was trimmed by 4 bases and the J gene end by 10 bases; junction bases not matched to a gene: 5. This CDR3 has 14 amino acids. The CDR3: CASSSRTGASPLHF. CDR3 DNA: TGTGCCAGCAGTTCGCGGACAGGGGCATCACCCCTCCACTTT.

This clonotype came up once. The chain carries TRBV7-8 and TRBJ1-5; D is uncertain. Trimming shortened V by 3 bases and J by 3 bases, and 9 bases separated the two germline ends. This CDR3 contains 14 residues. CDR1 is SGHVS and CDR2 is FQNEAQ in the germline V gene. Here the CDR3 DNA reads TGTGCCAGCAGCTTGTTGGACCTCAATCAGCCCCAGCATTTT. Its protein is CASSLLDLNQPQHF. The full variable domain, completed using reference TRBV7-8 and TRBJ1-5, is GAGVSQSPRYKVAKRGQDVALRCDPISGHVSLFWYQQALGQGPEFLTYFQNEAQLDKSGLPSDRFFAERPEGSVSTLKIQRTQQEDSAVYLCASSLLDLNQPQHFGDGTRLSIL.

This clonotype was seen a handful of times. CDR3 in amino acids: CASRSRTSGGPYTQYF. The CDR3 nucleotides are TGTGCCAGCAGATCCCGGACTAGCGGGGGACCCTATACGCAGTATTTT. The rearrangement links TRBV6-2 or TRBV6-3 to TRBJ2-3, with TRBD2 matching 13 bases. V lost 6 bases and J lost 7; bases outside the gene matches: 10. The CDR3 is 16 amino acids. Per germline, CDR1 MNHEY and CDR2 SVGEGT.

This clonotype has only a few counts. J is TRBJ2-7 and V is TRBV6-2 or TRBV6-3; no firm D call. Germline CDR1 reads MNHEY; CDR2 reads SVGEGT. The CDR3 runs to 13 residues. The V end lost 2 bases, the J end lost 0 bases, and 5 bases lay between the germline ends. The CDR3 bases are TGTGCCAGCAGTTACGAAAGCTCCTACGAGCAGTACTTC. Amino acid sequence: CASSYESSYEQYF.

DNA of the CDR3: TGTGCCAGCAGTAGACTTTGGAGACAGCACACAGATACGCAGTATTTT. This gives the protein CASSRLWRQHTDTQYF. The chain is built from TRBV6-1 and TRBJ2-3; perhaps TRBD1 as D (5 bases). V shed 5 bases and J shed 2 bases, with 17 bases lying between them. From germline, CDR1 is MNHNS and CDR2 SASEGT. The CDR3 covers 16 residues.

The chain recombines TRBV4-1 with TRBJ1-1; no clear D gene. Germline loops: CDR1 MGHRA, CDR2 YSYEKL. V dropped 1 base and J dropped 2 bases, with 8 bases sitting between them. The CDR3 consists of 14 residues. CDR3 loop: CASSQAGLNTEAFF. CDR3 DNA sequence: TGCGCCAGCAGCCAAGCTGGGCTTAACACTGAAGCTTTCTTT.

The J gene is TRBJ2-7, the V gene TRBV27, with 11 nucleotides matching TRBD1. Germline-derived CDR1 and CDR2 are MNHEY and SMNVEV (reference sequence). This CDR3 comprises 15 residues. Losses at the gene ends were 5 bases for V and 4 bases for J; bases not matched to a gene: 7. CDR3 residues: CASSPRTGGAYEQYF. In nucleotides, the CDR3 is TGTGCCAGCAGTCCCCGGACAGGGGGCGCGTACGAGCAGTACTTC.

About this clonotype: The junction and the germline gene differ at one end; a read error may be behind it. The J gene is TRBJ2-7, the V gene TRBV6-5; maybe TRBD1 (6 bases). CDR3 length equals 15 residues. CDR1 and CDR2 (germline): MNHEY, SVGAGI. This chain's CDR3 is CASGYLFTGNYEQYF. CDR3 nucleotide sequence: TGTGCCAGCGGTTACCTCTTTACAGGGAACTACGAGCAGTACTTC.

This clonotype was counted only a few times. The chain employs TRBV6-1 and TRBJ1-2; tentative D call: TRBD1 (5 bases). Germline values: CDR1 MNHNS, CDR2 SASEGT. The germline V and J ends were trimmed by 6 bases and 6 bases, with 14 bases remaining between them. The CDR3 contains 13 residues. CDR3 coding DNA: TGTGCCAGCAGATCAACGGTGGGGCATGGCTACACCTTC. It encodes CASRSTVGHGYTF.

This sequence joins TRBV7-2 and TRBJ2-1, with D possibly TRBD2 on 7 matching bases. The CDR3 length is 13 residues. The V end lost 6 bases, the J end lost 7 bases, and 13 bases lay between the germline ends. The V gene's germline CDR1 is SGHTA and CDR2 FQGNSA. The CDR3 loop is CASRQGLRNEQFF. DNA for the CDR3: TGTGCCAGCAGACAGGGACTACGGAATGAGCAGTTCTTC.

The chain uses TRBV6-1 and TRBJ2-7, with D tentatively TRBD1 or TRBD2 (5 bases each). This CDR3 comprises 15 residues. The germline V gene encodes CDR1 MNHNS and CDR2 SASEGT. Trimming took 3 bases from V and 0 from J, leaving 12 bases between them. Here the CDR3 DNA reads TGTGCCAGCAGTGACCGGGACGAAGTCTCCTACGAGCAGTACTTC. Its protein is CASSDRDEVSYEQYF.

In this sample, this clonotype turned up a few times. This rearrangement joins TRBV20-1 to TRBJ2-1; 8 bases fit TRBD2. In germline, CDR1 is DFQATT, CDR2 SNEGSKA (reference sequence). Trimming at V came to 6 bases and at J to 16 bases, leaving 11 bases not matched to a gene. The CDR3 runs to 11 residues. For the CDR3, the DNA is TGCAGTGCGCGGAATAGCGGGAAGGAATTCTTC. Translation: CSARNSGKEFF.

This clonotype was seen a single time. A read error is possible here, since a much larger clone lies one base away. The gene calls are TRBV7-9 and TRBJ2-7, with 13 bases identical to TRBD2. Germline V gene data show CDR1 as SEHNR and CDR2 as FQNEAQ (reference sequence). This CDR3 is 15 amino acids long. CDR3 sequence reads: CASSSLLAGGYGQYF. DNA of the CDR3: TGTGCCAGCAGCTCGTTACTAGCGGGAGGGTACGGGCAGTACTTC.

The chain carries TRBV18 and TRBJ1-1; tentatively, D is TRBD1 (5 bases). CDR3 length equals 14 residues. The germline V gene has CDR1 KGHSH and CDR2 LQKENI. With 1 base removed from V and 5 bases from J, the gap between germline ends came to 11 bases. This CDR3 is CASSPLGVRTEAFF. Here the CDR3 DNA reads TGTGCCAGCTCACCACTGGGGGTTCGAACTGAAGCTTTCTTT.

The chain has TRBV6-2 or TRBV6-3 and TRBJ1-1, with 7 bases fitting TRBD1. The germline V gene encodes CDR1 MNHEY and CDR2 SVGEGT. V trimming: 5 bases; J trimming: 0 bases; junction bases outside the gene matches: 12. The CDR3 loop spans 17 amino acids. CDR3 DNA: TGTGCCAGCAGTAAGACGGACAGGCCCCCCATGAACACTGAAGCTTTCTTT. This encodes CASSKTDRPPMNTEAFF.

Of note for this clonotype: Compared with germline, one end of the junction differs, possibly owing to a read error. The chain combines TRBV20-1 with TRBJ2-1; TRBD2 matches 10 bases. Per germline, CDR1 DFQATT and CDR2 SNEGSKA (reference sequence). CDR3 length equals 15 residues. CDR3: CSASTGTSAYNEQLF. In nucleotides, the CDR3 is TGCAGTGCTAGTACCGGGACTAGCGCATACAATGAGCAGCTCTTC.

The chain combines TRBV4-3 with TRBJ2-1, with TRBD2 matching over 11 bases. The CDR3 covers 13 residues. Per germline, CDR1 LGHNA and CDR2 YSLEER. J gave up 11 bases and V 4 bases, and 4 bases lay outside the gene matches. In nucleotides, the CDR3 is TGCGCCAGCAGCCCACCTAGCGGGGGGAAGCAGTTCTTC. It yields the protein CASSPPSGGKQFF.

This clonotype was detected only a few times. The chain couples TRBV2 to TRBJ1-6; no clear D. Per the germline V gene, CDR1 is SNHLY and CDR2 is FYNNEI. CDR3 length: 14 residues. V lost 4 bases and J lost 3, with 7 bases in between. CDR3 sequence (DNA): TGTGCCAGCAGTGGGACGGTCTATAATTCACCCCTCCACTTT. Translating gives CASSGTVYNSPLHF.

The chain joins TRBV6-1 to TRBJ2-1; D is possibly TRBD2 (7 bases). The germline V gene has CDR1 MNHNS and CDR2 SASEGT. Trimming cost V 9 bases and J 4 bases, with 13 bases left between them. This CDR3 has 13 amino acids. The CDR3 DNA reads TGTGCCAGGGTAGGGGGGGCGTACAATGAGCAGTTCTTC. The encoded protein is CARVGGAYNEQFF.

This clonotype has a handful of counts. This chain connects TRBV20-1 to TRBJ2-7; TRBD1 agrees at 9 bases. Trimming at V came to 3 bases and at J to 3 bases, leaving 6 bases not matched to a gene. Germline assignment: CDR1 DFQATT and CDR2 SNEGSKA (reference sequence). CDR3 length: 14 amino acids. CDR3 DNA sequence: TGCAGTGCTAGTCCGACAGGGGGGAACTACGAGCAGTACTTC. Translation: CSASPTGGNYEQYF.

The sample holds many counts of this clonotype. This chain uses TRBV28 with TRBJ1-2, with D maybe TRBD1 (5 bases). The V and J ends lost 6 bases and 3 bases respectively, with 14 bases between them. The germline CDR1 and CDR2 sequences are MDHEN and SYDVKM. The CDR3 loop spans 14 amino acids. In nucleotides, the CDR3 is TGTGCCAGCAGCTCAGAGACAGTTGACTATGGCTACACCTTC. It is translated as CASSSETVDYGYTF.

This clonotype was counted between two and nine times. The chain's CDR3 is CASNQGGKNGYTF. CDR3 nucleotide sequence: TGTGCCAGCAACCAAGGGGGCAAGAATGGCTACACCTTC. The chain uses TRBV6-1 and TRBJ1-2, with 7 bases matching TRBD1. The CDR3 runs to 13 residues. The V segment lost 7 bases and the J segment 6 bases; nucleotides outside the gene matches: 8. CDR1 is MNHNS, CDR2 SASEGT, per germline.

The chain recombines TRBV27 with TRBJ2-7; no clear D. Germline-derived CDR1 and CDR2 are MNHEY and SMNVEV (reference sequence). The CDR3 loop spans 15 amino acids. The ends were cut back, 1 base at V and 5 bases at J, with 15 bases in the middle. The CDR3 nucleotides read TGTGCCAGCAGTTTATTCCCCGACAAGTCCAACGAGCAGTACTTC. Its translation is CASSLFPDKSNEQYF.

The chain recombines TRBV27 with TRBJ2-7; D gene ambiguous. Germline V CDR1 and CDR2: MNHEY, SMNVEV (reference sequence). V gave up 8 bases and J gave up 1 base, with 9 bases separating them. This CDR3 spans 12 amino acids. This CDR3 reads CASRRNSYEQYF. CDR3 DNA: TGTGCCAGCCGCAGGAATTCCTACGAGCAGTACTTC.

The gene calls are TRBV7-9 and TRBJ1-5, with 11 bases fitting TRBD1. The CDR3 is 16 amino acids. Germline V gene sequence: CDR1 SEHNR, CDR2 FQNEAQ (reference sequence). Trimming at V came to 4 bases and at J to 3 bases, leaving 5 bases not matched to a gene. CDR3 amino acids: CASSSGQGAYNQPQHF. CDR3 DNA sequence: TGTGCCAGCAGCTCTGGACAGGGGGCTTACAATCAGCCCCAGCATTTT. Supplemented by reference TRBV7-9 and TRBJ1-5, the full variable domain reads DTGVSQNPRHKITKRGQNVTFRCDPISEHNRLYWYRQTLGQGPEFLTYFQNEAQLEKSRLLSDRFSAERPKGSFSTLEIQRTEQGDSAMYLCASSSGQGAYNQPQHFGDGTRLSIL.

As to this clonotype: A read error may explain this, as a much larger clone is one base away. The chain employs TRBV3-1 and TRBJ2-1; D is possibly TRBD2 (6 bases). The CDR3 runs 14 residues. The V gene lost 4 bases and the J gene lost 8 bases, with 15 bases spanning the gap. The V gene's germline CDR1 is LGHDT and CDR2 YNNKEL (reference sequence). The CDR3 DNA is TGTGCCAGCAGCCGACAAATAGCGGTAGATGAGCAGTTCTTC. It translates to CASSRQIAVDEQFF.

The chain employs TRBV4-1 and TRBJ1-1; the D is unclear. Germline assignment: CDR1 MGHRA and CDR2 YSYEKL. The V end lost 0 bases, the J end lost 10 bases, and 12 bases lay between the germline ends. This CDR3 is 13 amino acids long. CDR3 sequence: CASSQDWGGLAFF. In DNA, the CDR3 is TGCGCCAGCAGCCAAGATTGGGGAGGGTTAGCTTTCTTT.

The rearrangement uses TRBV11-1 and TRBJ1-3; D gene unclear. The germline V and J ends were trimmed by 8 bases and 0 bases, with 11 bases remaining between them. CDR3 length: 14 residues. Per the germline V gene, CDR1 is SGHAT and CDR2 is FQDESV (reference sequence). CDR3 residues: CASQDRYSGNTIYF. CDR3 bases: TGTGCCAGCCAGGACCGTTACTCTGGAAACACCATATATTTT.

This clonotype is medium-sized (0.01 to 0.1%) by share. This rearrangement joins TRBV20-1 to TRBJ2-5; 8 bases fit TRBD2. The J segment lost 5 bases and the V segment lost 1 base, leaving 6 bases of the junction unmatched. This CDR3 region has 14 residues. In germline, CDR1 is DFQATT, CDR2 SNEGSKA (reference sequence). In nucleotides, the CDR3 is TGCAGTGCTAGAGTCGGACTAGCTCTGGAGACCCAGTACTTC. Residues: CSARVGLALETQYF.